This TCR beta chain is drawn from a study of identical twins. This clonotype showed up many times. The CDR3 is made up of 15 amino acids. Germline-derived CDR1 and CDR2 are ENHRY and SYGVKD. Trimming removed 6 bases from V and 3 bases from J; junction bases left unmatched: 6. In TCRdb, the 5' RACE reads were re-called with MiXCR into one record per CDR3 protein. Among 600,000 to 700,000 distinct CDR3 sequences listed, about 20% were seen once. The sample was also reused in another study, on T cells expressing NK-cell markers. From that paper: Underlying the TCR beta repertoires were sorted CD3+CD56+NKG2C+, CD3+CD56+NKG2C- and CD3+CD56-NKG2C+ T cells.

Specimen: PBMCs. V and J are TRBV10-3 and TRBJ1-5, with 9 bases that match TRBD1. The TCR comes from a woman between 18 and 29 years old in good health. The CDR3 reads CAIRPGQGDNQPQHF. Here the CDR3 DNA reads TGTGCCATCAGACCGGGACAGGGAGACAATCAGCCCCAGCATTTT.